One and the same sample provided the 21 T cell receptor beta chains below, sequenced in a study of metastatic and nonmetastatic thyroid tumors. TCRdb called clones again from the PCR reads with MiXCR. The table records under 25,000 clones, about 30% of them present only once. All patients were untreated before thyroid surgery. The sample taken for sequencing was blood. The receptor set was obtained from a female donor with papillary thyroid cancer or a benign thyroid nodule (not recorded which). Some clones in this sample may be carry-over from other donors' samples.

The chain employs TRBV13 and TRBJ1-5, with D perhaps TRBD1 (6 bases). There are 14 residues in the CDR3. CDR1 and CDR2 (germline): PRHDT, FYEKMQ (reference sequence). Deletions cut 4 bases from V and 3 bases from J, with 10 bases between. CDR3 nucleotides: TGTGCCAGCAGCTCCCGACAGGACAATCAGCCCCAGCATTTT. This gives the protein CASSSRQDNQPQHF.

The rearrangement uses TRBV3-1 and TRBJ2-2; D gene uncertain. Between the trimmed V and J ends, which lost 3 bases and 4 bases, there was a span of 6 bases. CDR1 and CDR2 (germline): LGHDT, YNNKEL (reference sequence). The CDR3 runs 13 residues. The CDR3 nucleotides read TGTGCCAGCAGCCATAAAGCCACCGGGGAGCTGTTTTTT. This codes for CASSHKATGELFF.

Ten or more counts support this clone. The rearrangement links TRBV11-3 to TRBJ2-1; no firm D call. The CDR3 totals 11 residues. V was clipped by 4 bases and J by 10 bases, with 8 bases between them. CDR1 and CDR2 from the germline V gene are SGHNT and YENEEA. The CDR3, as DNA: TGTGCCAGCAGCTATCTCGGCGAGCAGTTCTTC. Residues: CASSYLGEQFF.

This clone was recorded at least ten times. This chain connects TRBV7-2 to TRBJ2-7, with D uncertain. The CDR3 consists of 14 residues. V was trimmed by 2 bases and J by 4 bases, leaving 12 bases between them. Germline CDR1 is SGHTA and CDR2 is FQGNSA. The CDR3 coding sequence is TGTGCCAGCAGCTTAAGTGTCCAGCTATACGAGCAGTACTTC. As protein: CASSLSVQLYEQYF.

This clone was counted many times. The CDR3 DNA is TGTGCTAGTGCCCTGTCCCAGGCAGATACGCAGTATTTT. This encodes CASALSQADTQYF. The chain has TRBV12-5 and TRBJ2-3; D not resolved. Germline CDR1 is LGHNT and CDR2 is FRNRAP. The CDR3 has 13 residues. V was cut by 7 bases and J by 4 bases, with 12 bases left in between.

By share, this clone ranks as medium-sized (0.01 to 0.1%). The V gene is TRBV6-1, the J gene TRBJ1-1, with 11 bases fitting TRBD1. V gave up 6 bases and J gave up 5 bases; unmatched junction bases: 2. The CDR3 is 13 amino acids. CDR1 and CDR2 (germline): MNHNS, SASEGT. As DNA, the CDR3 is TGTGCCAGCAGCCGGGACAGGGGGACTGAAGCTTTCTTT. Protein product: CASSRDRGTEAFF.

This chain connects TRBV27 to TRBJ2-3; D gene ambiguous. Germline CDR1 MNHEY, CDR2 SMNVEV (reference sequence). The germline V and J ends were trimmed by 2 bases and 5 bases, with 5 bases remaining between them. The CDR3 is 12 residues long. DNA for the CDR3: TGTGCCAGCAGTTTAAATCTAGATACGCAGTATTTT. Protein product: CASSLNLDTQYF.

This clone was counted at least ten times. The chain links TRBV20-1 to TRBJ1-5; D is uncertain. V lost 6 bases to trimming and J lost 9 bases, with 15 bases between them. Germline-derived CDR1 and CDR2 are DFQATT and SNEGSKA (reference sequence). CDR3 length equals 12 residues. The CDR3 sequence is CSAEDRGPPQHF. CDR3 in DNA: TGCAGTGCCGAGGACCGCGGGCCGCCCCAGCATTTT.

This clone was seen many times. The chain has TRBV19 and TRBJ1-1; no definite D call. Germline values: CDR1 LNHDA, CDR2 SQIVND (reference sequence). V dropped 2 bases and J dropped 6 bases, with 10 bases sitting between them. This CDR3 is built from 13 residues. The CDR3 sequence is CASSIMDGPEAFF. The CDR3 DNA reads TGTGCCAGTAGTATAATGGACGGGCCTGAAGCTTTCTTT.

V usage is TRBV5-8 and J usage is TRBJ1-1; 8 bases match TRBD1. The CDR3 extends over 15 amino acids. J lost 1 base, V lost 4 bases, and 6 bases had no gene match. CDR1 SGHTS and CDR2 YDEGEE come from the germline V gene. The DNA for the CDR3 is TGTGCCAGCAGCCCGATCGGGACAGGGAACACTGAAGCTTTCTTT. It encodes CASSPIGTGNTEAFF.

In its sample, this clone was seen many times. A much larger clone lies a single base off, so this may be a read error. The final CDR3 position lacks the conserved phenylalanine or tryptophan, pointing to a likely read error. The chain carries TRBV4-1 and TRBJ1-1, with a tentative D call TRBD1 (5 bases). Germline V gene lookup returns CDR1 MGHRA and CDR2 YSYEKL. The CDR3 extends over 14 amino acids. Trimming took off 4 bases at V and 3 bases at J, with 12 bases between the two ends. The CDR3 reads CASSRGGGDTEAFL. For the CDR3, the DNA is TGCGCCAGCAGCCGCGGGGGTGGAGACACTGAAGCTTTCCTT.

This clone has just a few counts. This CDR3 is missing its conserved last phenylalanine or tryptophan, likely due to a read error. The rearrangement uses TRBV6-2 or TRBV6-3 and TRBJ2-6; D not resolved. Germline CDR1 reads MNHEY; CDR2 reads SVGEGT. V dropped 2 bases and J dropped 3 bases, with 5 bases sitting between them. CDR3 length: 14 amino acids. The CDR3 DNA is TGTGCCAGCAGTTACAGCTGTGGGGCCAACGTCCTGACTTTA. Its translation is CASSYSCGANVLTL.

By sample share, this clone is medium-sized. V gene TRBV28 combines with J gene TRBJ2-1; 11 bases align to TRBD1. The germline CDR1 and CDR2 sequences are MDHEN and SYDVKM. This CDR3 is 15 amino acids long. V was clipped by 5 bases and J by 7 bases; unmatched bases: 7. The CDR3 here is CASSPRDRGWNEQFF. CDR3 bases: TGTGCCAGCAGTCCGAGGGACAGGGGGTGGAATGAGCAGTTCTTC. The whole variable domain, remainder taken from reference TRBV28 and TRBJ2-1, is DVKVTQSSRYLVKRTGEKVFLECVQDMDHENMFWYRQDPGLGLRLIYFSYDVKMKEKGDIPEGYSVSREKKERFSLILESASTNQTSMYLCASSPRDRGWNEQFFGPGTRLTVL.

The chain has TRBV28 and TRBJ1-2, with D possibly matching TRBD1 (5 bases). The germline V gene encodes CDR1 MDHEN and CDR2 SYDVKM. V was cut by 3 bases and J by 7 bases, with 12 bases left in between. The CDR3 runs to 13 residues. The CDR3 sequence is CASSFGQGSGYTF. The CDR3 DNA sequence: TGTGCCAGCAGTTTCGGGCAGGGAAGTGGCTACACCTTC.

About this clone itself: The junction does not match germline at one end; this may be a read error. The chain couples TRBV11-1 to TRBJ2-3; maybe TRBD2 (5 bases). The CDR3 extends over 18 amino acids. The germline V gene encodes CDR1 SGHAT and CDR2 FQDESV (reference sequence). The CDR3 loop is CANSAELGRRKSTDTQYF. The DNA of the CDR3 is TGTGCCAACAGCGCTGAGCTAGGGCGGAGGAAGTCCACAGATACGCAGTATTTT. The full variable domain, completed using reference TRBV11-1 and TRBJ2-3, is EAEVAQSPRYKITEKSQAVAFWCDPISGHATLYWYRQILGQGPELLVQFQDESVVDDSQLPKDRFSAERLKGVDSTLKIQPAELGDSAMYLCANSAELGRRKSTDTQYFGPGTRLTVL.

J is TRBJ1-1 and V is TRBV6-1, with D uncertain. This CDR3 contains 13 residues. The V and J ends lost 2 bases and 5 bases respectively, with 9 bases between them. From germline, CDR1 is MNHNS and CDR2 SASEGT. The CDR3 spells CASSEYAGTEAFF. The DNA for the CDR3 is TGTGCCAGCAGTGAATATGCCGGGACTGAAGCTTTCTTT.

The CDR3 loop is CASSTFDQGPTEAFF. DNA for the CDR3: TGTGCCAGCAGTACCTTCGACCAGGGGCCCACTGAAGCTTTCTTT. The chain is built from TRBV27 and TRBJ1-1; possibly TRBD1 for D (6 bases). V gave up 5 bases and J gave up 4 bases, with 17 bases separating them. There are 15 residues in the CDR3. Per the germline V gene, CDR1 is MNHEY and CDR2 is SMNVEV (reference sequence).

This clone was observed a single time. This chain joins TRBV18 and TRBJ2-3, with 12 bases lining up with TRBD2. This CDR3 region has 20 residues. V was clipped by 4 bases and J by 4 bases; unmatched bases: 18. Germline CDR1 reads KGHSH; CDR2 reads LQKENI. CDR3 bases: TGTGCCAGCTCACTTCGACAGGCCGGACTAGCGGGAAGTGACCCAGATACGCAGTATTTT. Protein: CASSLRQAGLAGSDPDTQYF.

By its share, this clone is large. The chain is built from TRBV15 and TRBJ2-7, with TRBD2 matching 9 bases. V trimming: 2 bases; J trimming: 7 bases; junction bases outside the gene matches: 3. Germline V gene sequence: CDR1 LNHNV, CDR2 YYDKDF (reference sequence). The CDR3 length is 13 residues. CDR3 region: CATSRIAGEEQYF. DNA for the CDR3: TGTGCCACCAGCAGAATAGCGGGAGAAGAGCAGTACTTC.

The rearrangement joins TRBV27 to TRBJ2-3; 8 bases are shared with TRBD2. J lost 0 bases, V lost 8 bases, and 7 bases had no gene match. Germline CDR1 is MNHEY and CDR2 is SMNVEV (reference sequence). The CDR3 spans 15 residues. DNA for the CDR3: TGTGCCAGCGGAACGTCGGGAGGGAGCACAGATACGCAGTATTTT. Protein: CASGTSGGSTDTQYF.

In this sample, this clone turned up a few times. The rearrangement uses TRBV12-5 and TRBJ2-3, with 9 bases lining up with TRBD1. The CDR3 contains 15 residues. V shed 1 base, J shed 4 bases, and the junction held 3 bases outside the gene matches. CDR1 and CDR2 (germline): LGHNT, FRNRAP. The CDR3 region is CASGLGTGVADTQYF. CDR3 DNA sequence: TGTGCTAGTGGTTTGGGGACAGGGGTTGCAGATACGCAGTATTTT.